What follows are 8 T cell receptor beta chains derived from one specimen sequenced in a study of cytomegalovirus exposure and HLA in healthy donors. The PCR was carried out with 60 Vbeta primers and 13 Jbeta primers. The table came from immunoSEQ multiplex PCR; TCRdb's copy has only in-frame clones and leaves some out. This sample has around 100,000 clones, with about 77% found just once. Sequencing used PBMCs. The receptors stem from a woman aged 25 to 39 in good health and CMV-seropositive.

The genes are TRBV5-6 and TRBJ1-3, with TRBD1 matching over 7 bases. With 6 bases clipped from V and 0 bases from J, the junction kept 3 bases outside the gene matches. Germline CDR1 SGHDT, CDR2 YYEEEE. The CDR3 consists of 14 residues. In DNA form, the CDR3 reads TGTGCCAGCAACCCAGGGGGCTCTGGAAACACCATATATTTT. This codes for CASNPGGSGNTIYF.

V gene TRBV6-4 combines with J gene TRBJ2-2; D is unresolved. V shed 5 bases and J shed 4 bases, with 5 bases lying between them. Germline V CDR1 and CDR2: MRHNA, SNTAGT. The CDR3 length is 12 residues. The CDR3 coding sequence is TGTGCCAGCAGTCCTAGCACCGGGGAGCTGTTTTTT. Protein: CASSPSTGELFF.

The chain has TRBV5-4 and TRBJ2-5; tentative D call: TRBD2 (6 bases). The closer fit of TRBJ2-7 to the DNA end suggests the J call may be wrong. Germline-derived CDR1 and CDR2 are SGHNT and YYREEE (reference sequence). CDR3 size: 15 residues. The CDR3 DNA is TGTGCCAGCAGCTTGGCTGGCGGGATCTCCTACGAGCAGTACTTC. This sequence encodes CASSLAGGISYEQYF.

The CDR3 protein is CATSRDSQSSYNSPLHF. As DNA, the CDR3 is TGTGCCACCAGCAGGGACAGTCAGAGCTCCTATAATTCACCCCTCCACTTT. The chain links TRBV15 to TRBJ1-6; tentative D call: TRBD1 (6 bases). V shed 3 bases and J shed 0 bases, with 12 bases lying between them. Germline V gene data show CDR1 as LNHNV and CDR2 as YYDKDF (reference sequence). The CDR3 covers 17 residues. Looking up the rest from reference TRBV15 and TRBJ1-6 gives the full variable domain: DAMVIQNPRYQVTQFGKPVTLSCSQTLNHNVMYWYQQKSSQAPKLLFHYYDKDFNNEADTPDNFQSRRPNTSFCFLDIRSPGLGDTAMYLCATSRDSQSSYNSPLHFGNGTRLTVT.

The gene calls are TRBV18 and TRBJ2-7, with TRBD1 as a possible D gene (5 bases). The CDR3 extends over 13 amino acids. CDR1 and CDR2 (germline): KGHSH, LQKENI. Trimming took off 1 base at V and 6 bases at J, with 10 bases between the two ends. The CDR3 here is CASSPLQGTEQYF. The CDR3 DNA reads as TGTGCCAGCTCACCACTCCAGGGAACCGAGCAGTACTTC.

This chain connects TRBV6-1 to TRBJ1-2; D uncertain. The CDR3 is made up of 12 amino acids. Trimming stripped 0 bases from V and 5 bases from J, with 4 bases between. Germline V gene lookup returns CDR1 MNHNS and CDR2 SASEGT. This chain's CDR3 is CASSEARYGYTF. The CDR3 nucleotides read TGTGCCAGCAGTGAAGCGAGGTATGGCTACACCTTC.

The chain carries TRBV7-3 and TRBJ2-2; TRBD2 agrees at 10 bases. The CDR3 is 19 amino acids. Germline V gives CDR1 SGHTA, CDR2 FQGTGA. With V trimmed by 5 bases and J by 4 bases, 16 bases remained unmatched. In nucleotides, the CDR3 is TGTGCCAGCAGCCACCTCGGGGCGGGGCTAGCGGGAGTCACCGGGGAGCTGTTTTTT. As protein: CASSHLGAGLAGVTGELFF.

The rearrangement joins TRBV7-2 to TRBJ1-1; D unclear. The CDR3 is 14 residues long. The germline V gene has CDR1 SGHTA and CDR2 FQGNSA. Trimming stripped 0 bases from V and 5 bases from J, with 10 bases between. DNA of the CDR3: TGTGCCAGCAGCTTAGCAGGGCCGGGGACTGAAGCTTTCTTT. Residues: CASSLAGPGTEAFF.